This T cell receptor beta chain originates from a study of graft-versus-host responses after intestinal transplantation. Study-wide background: All recipients got anti-thymocyte globulin induction, then tacrolimus and steroids for roughly 3 years.

Study findings and constraints: Clonal ratios of graft-versus-host to host-versus-graft in allografts were high for patients exhibiting graft-donor T cell macrochimerism. Some GvH clones appeared in ileal mucosa or blood before recipient bone marrow.

Clones were sequenced by immunoSEQ multiplex PCR, and TCRdb holds only the in-frame ones, with some missing. The sample has more than 50,000 clones; roughly nine tenths are singletons. The CDR3 loop spans 13 amino acids. Looked up from germline, CDR1 is SNHLY and CDR2 is FYNNEI. V lost 6 bases, J lost 2 bases, and 3 bases stayed unmatched. With regard to this clone: What it recognizes is unknown. Additional DNA sequences in this sample encode the identical CDR3.

The receptor comes from a human patient who received an intestinal transplant, so some T cells may come from the graft donor. The V and J genes are TRBV2 and TRBJ2-7, with TRBD1 matching 8 bases. The source was PBMCs, collected nearly 670 days after intestinal transplant. CDR3 nucleotides: TGTGCCAGCAGAGGGACAGGTCCCTACGAGCAGTACTTC. Residues: CASRGTGPYEQYF.